Below are 20 T cell receptor beta chains sequenced from a single sample in a study of regulatory T cells in long-lasting Graves disease. Time point in this sample: newly diagnosed GD, antithyroid drugs for less than 3 months. The TCR library was made from RNA that had been extracted from PBMCs in TRIzol. Arm-PCR of CDR3 regions and iRepertoire HTBI primers were the basis on which TCR beta libraries were built. TCRdb independently ran MiXCR on the multiplex PCR reads; one entry per CDR3 protein. The table shows approximately 440,000 distinct CDR3 sequences, with around 15% occurring only once. This sample also appeared in a second study, on T cells in Graves' hyperthyroidism and ophthalmopathy.

The specimen was peripheral blood mononuclear cells (PBMCs), collected at new diagnosis, from a patient treated with antithyroid drugs. Receptors originate from a man aged 35-49 years with Graves disease.

This clonotype was observed at least ten times. The chain combines TRBV11-3 with TRBJ2-2; the D is unclear. The CDR3 consists of 15 residues. Trimming took off 2 bases at V and 0 bases at J, with 7 bases between the two ends. Looked up from germline, CDR1 is SGHNT and CDR2 is YENEEA. The CDR3 bases are TGTGCCAGCAGCTTACGCGGCACGAACACCGGGGAGCTGTTTTTT. Translating gives CASSLRGTNTGELFF.

This clonotype was detected ten times or more. This rearrangement joins TRBV5-4 to TRBJ2-7; D remains unclear. This CDR3 region has 14 residues. Trimming left V 3 bases short and J 1 base short, with 11 bases between. Germline CDR1 and CDR2: SGHNT and YYREEE (reference sequence). CDR3 protein: CASSSHGPSYEQYF. The CDR3 DNA sequence: TGTGCCAGCAGCTCCCATGGACCATCCTACGAGCAGTACTTC.

This clonotype was recorded many times. V is TRBV18 and J is TRBJ2-5, with 7 nucleotides matching TRBD2. The CDR3 contains 16 residues. Trimming removed 0 bases from V and 0 bases from J; junction bases left unmatched: 4. Per germline, CDR1 KGHSH and CDR2 LQKENI. The CDR3 coding sequence is TGTGCCAGCTCACCACCGTTAGCGGGCCACCAAGAGACCCAGTACTTC. This encodes CASSPPLAGHQETQYF.

This clonotype was observed a few times. The rearrangement uses TRBV6-1 and TRBJ2-5; D gene uncertain. The CDR3 consists of 13 residues. V dropped 6 bases and J dropped 0 bases, with 8 bases sitting between them. The germline V gene has CDR1 MNHNS and CDR2 SASEGT. CDR3 region: CASRSSNQETQYF. The CDR3 DNA reads TGTGCCAGCAGAAGCTCCAACCAAGAGACCCAGTACTTC.

This clonotype was observed many times. This rearrangement joins TRBV20-1 to TRBJ2-5, with a tentative D call TRBD2 (6 bases). CDR3 length: 12 amino acids. Germline lookup yields CDR1 DFQATT and CDR2 SNEGSKA (reference sequence). V dropped 5 bases and J dropped 2 bases, with 9 bases sitting between them. The CDR3, as DNA: TGCAGTGCTGGGGACTCACAAGAGACCCAGTACTTC. Residues: CSAGDSQETQYF.

This clonotype was observed a handful of times. The chain couples TRBV6-5 to TRBJ1-4, with D uncertain. CDR3 length equals 15 residues. The V gene lost 0 bases and the J gene lost 8 bases, with 13 bases spanning the gap. The V gene's germline CDR1 is MNHEY and CDR2 SVGAGI. CDR3 protein: CASSYSVGSGEKLFF. The CDR3 DNA reads TGTGCCAGCAGTTACTCGGTGGGCTCCGGGGAAAAACTGTTTTTT.

This clonotype was picked up many times. This sequence joins TRBV6-9 and TRBJ2-1; 7 bases are shared with TRBD2. Trimming removed 3 bases from V and 3 bases from J; junction bases left unmatched: 8. Germline V gene data show CDR1 as MNHGY and CDR2 as SVAAGI. This CDR3 has 16 residues. The CDR3 DNA reads TGTGCCAGCAGTTACGGGAGCGGGGTCAACTACAATGAGCAGTTCTTC. This gives the protein CASSYGSGVNYNEQFF.

The table lists this clonotype with many counts. The V call is TRBV28, the J call TRBJ2-5, with 11 positions matching TRBD1. The germline V gene encodes CDR1 MDHEN and CDR2 SYDVKM. Trimming at V came to 5 bases and at J to 5 bases, leaving 4 bases not matched to a gene. The CDR3 is 14 residues long. The CDR3 sequence: CASSGQGAKETQYF. The CDR3 DNA reads as TGTGCCAGCAGTGGACAGGGGGCGAAGGAGACCCAGTACTTC.

This clonotype was found many times. This chain connects TRBV5-1 to TRBJ2-1; D remains unclear. The CDR3 runs 16 residues. CDR1 and CDR2 (germline): SGHRS, YFSETQ. Trimming shortened V by 0 bases and J by 1 base, and 11 bases separated the two germline ends. Here the CDR3 reads CASSLVAGNSYNEQFF. In DNA form, the CDR3 reads TGCGCCAGCAGCTTGGTCGCCGGAAATTCCTACAATGAGCAGTTCTTC.

Many counts were recorded for this clonotype. CDR3 residues: CASSFGGNSGNTIYF. The CDR3 bases are TGTGCCAGCAGTTTCGGGGGGAACTCTGGAAACACCATATATTTT. V usage is TRBV28 and J usage is TRBJ1-3; tentatively, D is TRBD1 (5 bases). The CDR3 is 15 residues long. Germline CDR1 MDHEN, CDR2 SYDVKM. V lost 3 bases to trimming and J lost 0 bases, with 9 bases between them. Variable domain in full (rest from reference TRBV28 and TRBJ1-3): DVKVTQSSRYLVKRTGEKVFLECVQDMDHENMFWYRQDPGLGLRLIYFSYDVKMKEKGDIPEGYSVSREKKERFSLILESASTNQTSMYLCASSFGGNSGNTIYFGEGSWLTVV.

The chain is built from TRBV4-1 and TRBJ2-5, with D perhaps TRBD1 (6 bases). This CDR3 contains 15 residues. Germline V lookup: CDR1 MGHRA, CDR2 YSYEKL. V dropped 0 bases and J dropped 5 bases, with 13 bases sitting between them. The CDR3 nucleotides are TGCGCCAGCAGCCAAGATGGCAGGGGCTGGGAGACCCAGTACTTC. This codes for CASSQDGRGWETQYF.

There are many counts of this clonotype. The CDR3 spells CASTKALGVYEQYF. The CDR3 DNA sequence: TGTGCCAGCACCAAAGCCTTGGGAGTCTACGAGCAGTACTTC. This rearrangement joins TRBV2 to TRBJ2-7, with D perhaps TRBD2 (5 bases). The CDR3 covers 14 residues. V shed 7 bases and J shed 3 bases, with 16 bases lying between them. Germline CDR1 is SNHLY and CDR2 is FYNNEI.

The chain has TRBV5-8 and TRBJ1-4, with unresolved D. Germline-derived CDR1 and CDR2 are SGHTS and YDEGEE. The V end lost 6 bases, the J end lost 8 bases, and 14 bases lay between the germline ends. There are 13 residues in the CDR3. The chain's CDR3 is CASNRQVGEKLFF. CDR3 bases: TGTGCCAGCAATCGGCAGGTGGGCGAAAAACTGTTTTTT.

V is TRBV4-1 and J is TRBJ2-5; D perhaps matches TRBD1 (6 bases). V was pared by 4 bases and J by 2 bases, with 11 bases between. The germline CDR1 and CDR2 sequences are MGHRA and YSYEKL. CDR3 length: 14 amino acids. The CDR3 reads CASSLGTIQETQYF. The CDR3 region has the DNA TGCGCCAGCAGCCTCGGGACAATACAAGAGACCCAGTACTTC.

The chain is built from TRBV28 and TRBJ2-1; TRBD2 aligns across 10 bases. This CDR3 spans 14 amino acids. J lost 8 bases, V lost 2 bases, and 3 bases had no gene match. Germline V gives CDR1 MDHEN, CDR2 SYDVKM. CDR3 loop: CASSLSGRAYEQFF. DNA for the CDR3: TGTGCCAGCAGTTTAAGCGGGAGGGCCTATGAGCAGTTCTTC.

A note on this clonotype: A much larger clone is a single base away; this may be a read error. CDR3 DNA sequence: TGCGCCAGCAGCCCAAACGGACTAGCGGGGCTAGGCACCGAGCAGTTCTTC. It codes for CASSPNGLAGLGTEQFF. The chain recombines TRBV5-1 with TRBJ2-1; 12 bases agree with TRBD2. The junction had 15 bases not matched to a gene; V was cut back by 4 bases and J by 10 bases. Germline CDR1 SGHRS, CDR2 YFSETQ. This CDR3 is built from 17 residues.

Turning to this clonotype: The CDR3 does not close with the conserved phenylalanine or tryptophan, likely indicating a read error. No DNA is shown, since the ends of the CDR3 on it are uncertain; the CDR3 is the one TCRdb lists. The chain has TRBV11-2 and TRBJ2-7; no check of the table's D call, TRBD2, against the DNA was made. The CDR3 comprises 9 residues, both ends counted. The V gene's germline CDR1 is SGHAT and CDR2 FQNNGV. The CDR3 reads CASSFLLAG.

In this sample, this clonotype turned up many times. The chain is built from TRBV11-2 and TRBJ2-1; D might be TRBD2 (5 bases). The CDR3 has 15 amino acids. The germline V gene encodes CDR1 SGHAT and CDR2 FQNNGV. V was trimmed by 5 bases and J by 10 bases, leaving 21 bases between them. CDR3 protein: CASSADLAPLGEQFF. The CDR3 DNA reads TGTGCCAGCAGCGCTGACTTAGCGCCCCTGGGGGAGCAGTTCTTC.

This clonotype appeared many times. The chain links TRBV2 to TRBJ2-5; the D gene is possibly TRBD1 (5 bases). In germline, CDR1 is SNHLY, CDR2 FYNNEI. Trimming shortened V by 0 bases and J by 7 bases, and 12 bases separated the two germline ends. The CDR3 runs to 14 residues. The CDR3 loop reads CASSEALQGVTQYF. The CDR3 bases are TGTGCCAGCAGTGAAGCGCTTCAAGGGGTGACCCAGTACTTC.

This clonotype has ten or more counts. V gene TRBV20-1 combines with J gene TRBJ1-1; 7 positions agree with TRBD1. The CDR3 totals 12 residues. Germline values: CDR1 DFQATT, CDR2 SNEGSKA (reference sequence). V was clipped by 5 bases and J by 8 bases; unmatched bases: 8. The CDR3 nucleotides are TGCAGTGCTGGTGACAGGGCGCTGGAAGCTTTCTTT. It codes for CSAGDRALEAFF.